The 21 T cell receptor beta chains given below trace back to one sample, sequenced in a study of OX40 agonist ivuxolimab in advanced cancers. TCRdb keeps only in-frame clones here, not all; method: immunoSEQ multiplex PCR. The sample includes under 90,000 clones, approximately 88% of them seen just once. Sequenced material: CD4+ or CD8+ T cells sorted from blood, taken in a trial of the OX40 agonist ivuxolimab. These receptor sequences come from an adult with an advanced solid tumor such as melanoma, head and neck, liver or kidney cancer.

The CDR3 sequence: CASSPTTGWGTIYF. CDR3 DNA sequence: TGTGCCAGCAGTCCGACGACAGGGTGGGGCACCATATATTTT. The gene calls are TRBV28 and TRBJ1-3; TRBD1 aligns across 7 bases. V lost 5 bases and J lost 9; bases outside the gene matches: 10. CDR3 length: 14 residues. CDR1 MDHEN and CDR2 SYDVKM come from the germline V gene.

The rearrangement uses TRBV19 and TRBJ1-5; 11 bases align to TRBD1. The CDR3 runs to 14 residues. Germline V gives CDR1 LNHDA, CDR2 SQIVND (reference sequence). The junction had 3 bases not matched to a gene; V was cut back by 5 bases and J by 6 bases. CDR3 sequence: CASSGQGAVQPQHF. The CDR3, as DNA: TGTGCCAGTAGTGGACAGGGGGCTGTTCAGCCCCAGCATTTT.

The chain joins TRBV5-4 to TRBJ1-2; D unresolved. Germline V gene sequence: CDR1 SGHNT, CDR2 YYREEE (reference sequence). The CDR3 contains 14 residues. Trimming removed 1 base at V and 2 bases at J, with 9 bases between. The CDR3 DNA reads TGTGCCAGCAGCTTGCCAGGTCTCAACTATGGCTACACCTTC. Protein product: CASSLPGLNYGYTF.

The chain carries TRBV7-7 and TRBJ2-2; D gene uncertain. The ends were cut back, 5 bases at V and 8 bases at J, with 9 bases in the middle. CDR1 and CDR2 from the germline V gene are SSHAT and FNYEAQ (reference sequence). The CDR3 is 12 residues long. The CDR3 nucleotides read TGTGCCAGCAGCCCCCTGGGAGGGGAGCTGTTTTTT. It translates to CASSPLGGELFF.

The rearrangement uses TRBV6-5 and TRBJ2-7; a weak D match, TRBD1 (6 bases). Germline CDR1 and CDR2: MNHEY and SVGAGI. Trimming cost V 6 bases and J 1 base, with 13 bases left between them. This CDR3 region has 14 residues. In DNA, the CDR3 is TGTGCCAGCAGACAAAGCGGACAGTCCTACGAGCAGTACTTC. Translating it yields CASRQSGQSYEQYF.

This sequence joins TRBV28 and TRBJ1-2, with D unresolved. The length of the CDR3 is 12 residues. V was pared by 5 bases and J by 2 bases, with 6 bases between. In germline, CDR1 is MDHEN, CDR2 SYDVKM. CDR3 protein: CASSRINYGYTF. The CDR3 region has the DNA TGTGCCAGCAGTCGCATAAACTATGGCTACACCTTC.

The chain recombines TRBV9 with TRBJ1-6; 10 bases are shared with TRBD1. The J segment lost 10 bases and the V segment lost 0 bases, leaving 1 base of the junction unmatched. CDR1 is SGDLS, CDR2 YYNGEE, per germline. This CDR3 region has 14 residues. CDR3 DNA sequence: TGTGCCAGCAGCGTAGTGGGACAGGGGTCACCCCTCCACTTT. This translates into CASSVVGQGSPLHF.

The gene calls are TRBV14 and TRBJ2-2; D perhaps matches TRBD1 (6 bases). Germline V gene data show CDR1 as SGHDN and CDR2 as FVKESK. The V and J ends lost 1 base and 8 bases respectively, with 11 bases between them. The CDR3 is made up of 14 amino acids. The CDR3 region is CASSQVNRAGELFF. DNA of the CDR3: TGTGCCAGCAGCCAAGTAAACAGGGCTGGGGAGCTGTTTTTT.

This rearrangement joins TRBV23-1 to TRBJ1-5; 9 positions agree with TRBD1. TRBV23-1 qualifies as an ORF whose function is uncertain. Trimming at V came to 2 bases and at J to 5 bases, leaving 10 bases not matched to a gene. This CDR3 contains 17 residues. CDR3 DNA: TGCGCCAGCAGTCAAGCTCAGGACAGGGGAGGATATCAGCCCCAGCATTTT. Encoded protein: CASSQAQDRGGYQPQHF.

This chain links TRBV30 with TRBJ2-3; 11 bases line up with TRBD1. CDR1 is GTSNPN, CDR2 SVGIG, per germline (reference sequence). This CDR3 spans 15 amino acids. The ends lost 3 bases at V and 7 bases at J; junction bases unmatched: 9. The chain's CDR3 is CAWRHGMDRGHTQYF. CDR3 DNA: TGTGCCTGGAGGCACGGAATGGACAGGGGGCATACGCAGTATTTT.

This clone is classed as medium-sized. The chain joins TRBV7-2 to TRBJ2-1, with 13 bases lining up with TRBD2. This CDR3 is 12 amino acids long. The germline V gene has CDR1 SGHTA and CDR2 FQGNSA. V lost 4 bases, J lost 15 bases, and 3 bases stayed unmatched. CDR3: CASSSRTSGGFF. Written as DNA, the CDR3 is TGTGCCAGCAGCTCGAGGACTAGCGGGGGGTTCTTC.

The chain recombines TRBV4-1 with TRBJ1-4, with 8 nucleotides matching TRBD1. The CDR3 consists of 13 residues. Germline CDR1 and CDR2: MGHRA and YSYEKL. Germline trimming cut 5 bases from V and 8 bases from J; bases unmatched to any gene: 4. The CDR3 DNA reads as TGCGCCAGCAGCATCAACAGGGGGGAAAAACTGTTTTTT. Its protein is CASSINRGEKLFF.

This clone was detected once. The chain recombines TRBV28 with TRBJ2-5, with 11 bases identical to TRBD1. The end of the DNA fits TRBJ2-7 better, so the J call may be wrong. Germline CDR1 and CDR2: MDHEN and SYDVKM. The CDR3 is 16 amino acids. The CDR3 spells CASSLSGTGGSYEQYF. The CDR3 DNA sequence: TGTGCCAGCAGTTTATCTGGGACAGGGGGCTCCTACGAGCAGTACTTC.

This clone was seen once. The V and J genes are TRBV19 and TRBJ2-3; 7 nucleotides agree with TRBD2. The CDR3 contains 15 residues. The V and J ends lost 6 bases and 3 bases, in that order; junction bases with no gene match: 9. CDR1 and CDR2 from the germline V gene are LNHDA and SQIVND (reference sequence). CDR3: CASSRSGWGTDTQYF. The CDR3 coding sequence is TGTGCCAGTAGCCGTAGCGGGTGGGGGACAGATACGCAGTATTTT.

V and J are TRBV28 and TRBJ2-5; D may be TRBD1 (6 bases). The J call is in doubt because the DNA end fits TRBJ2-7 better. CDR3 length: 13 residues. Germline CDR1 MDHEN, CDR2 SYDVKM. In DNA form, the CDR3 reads TGTGCCAGCAGTCGGGACACCGCCTACGAGCAGTACTTC. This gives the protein CASSRDTAYEQYF.

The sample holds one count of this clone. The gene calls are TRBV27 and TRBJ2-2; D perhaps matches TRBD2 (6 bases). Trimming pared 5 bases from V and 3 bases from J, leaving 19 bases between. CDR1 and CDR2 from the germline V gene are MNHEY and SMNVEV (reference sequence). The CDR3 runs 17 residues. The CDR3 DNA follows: TGTGCCAGCAGTCTCAGATTTGGGGGGTCATACACCGGGGAGCTGTTTTTT. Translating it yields CASSLRFGGSYTGELFF.

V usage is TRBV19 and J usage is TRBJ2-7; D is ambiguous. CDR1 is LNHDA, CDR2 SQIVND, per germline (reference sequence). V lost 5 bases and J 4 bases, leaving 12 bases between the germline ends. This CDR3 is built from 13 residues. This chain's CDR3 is CASSSHNTYEQYF. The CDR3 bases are TGTGCCAGTAGTTCCCACAACACATACGAGCAGTACTTC. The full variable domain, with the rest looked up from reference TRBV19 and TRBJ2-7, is DGGITQSPKYLFRKEGQNVTLSCEQNLNHDAMYWYRQDPGQGLRLIYYSQIVNDFQKGDIAEGYSVSREKKESFPLTVTSAQKNPTAFYLCASSSHNTYEQYFGPGTRLTVT.

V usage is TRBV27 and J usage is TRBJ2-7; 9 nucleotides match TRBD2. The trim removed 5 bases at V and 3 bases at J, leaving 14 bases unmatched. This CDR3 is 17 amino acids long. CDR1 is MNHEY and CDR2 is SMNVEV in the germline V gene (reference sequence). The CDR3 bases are TGTGCCAGCAGTCCCTCCCCCATAGCGGGAGTGAACTACGAGCAGTACTTC. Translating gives CASSPSPIAGVNYEQYF.

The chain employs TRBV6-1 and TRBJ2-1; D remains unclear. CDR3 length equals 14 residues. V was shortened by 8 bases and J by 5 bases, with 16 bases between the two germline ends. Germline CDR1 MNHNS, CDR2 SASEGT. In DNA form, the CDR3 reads TGTGCCAGCGAACTCCGCCCTAAGAACAATGAGCAGTTCTTC. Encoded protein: CASELRPKNNEQFF.

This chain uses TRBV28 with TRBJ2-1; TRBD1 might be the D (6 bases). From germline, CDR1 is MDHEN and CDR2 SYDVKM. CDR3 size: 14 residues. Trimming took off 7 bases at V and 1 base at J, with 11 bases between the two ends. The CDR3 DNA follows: TGTGCCAGCAACAGGGAGAGGTCCTACAATGAGCAGTTCTTC. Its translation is CASNRERSYNEQFF.

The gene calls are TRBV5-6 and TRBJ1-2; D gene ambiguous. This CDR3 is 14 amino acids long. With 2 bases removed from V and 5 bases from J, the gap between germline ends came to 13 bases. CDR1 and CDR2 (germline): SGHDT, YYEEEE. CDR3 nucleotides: TGTGCCAGCAGCTTCTATGCAGGTGAATATGGCTACACCTTC. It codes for CASSFYAGEYGYTF.